Below, 9 T cell receptor beta chains from the same sample are listed, as sequenced in a study of blood T cell repertoires in COVID-19. This table comes from immunoSEQ multiplex PCR, and its TCRdb copy is limited to in-frame clones, with some not included. This table has around 84,000 clones, around 81% appearing once. The sequencing input was peripheral blood. These receptors were taken from a man aged 80 or over with active or convalescent COVID-19.

This clone was detected once. V and J are TRBV6-6 and TRBJ2-7; 11 bases are shared with TRBD1. Trimming removed 5 bases from V and 7 bases from J; junction bases left unmatched: 10. Germline CDR1 reads MNHNY; CDR2 reads SVGAGI (reference sequence). The CDR3 extends over 15 amino acids. The CDR3 DNA reads TGTGCCAGCAGTACCGGGACAGGGGGATCGGGAGAGCAGTACGTC. It codes for CASSTGTGGSGEQYV.

This rearrangement joins TRBV2 to TRBJ2-2, with a tentative D call TRBD2 (7 bases). The CDR3 covers 16 residues. Per the germline V gene, CDR1 is SNHLY and CDR2 is FYNNEI. The V end was cut by 5 bases, the J end by 7 bases, with 20 bases between. In DNA, the CDR3 is TGTGCCAGCAGTCCGGGGGGCGCGGTAGGCGGCGGGGAGCTGTTTTTT. Amino acids: CASSPGGAVGGGELFF.

The J gene is TRBJ2-3, the V gene TRBV5-1; a weak D match, TRBD1 (6 bases). CDR3 length: 13 amino acids. V lost 0 bases and J lost 6, with 8 bases in between. Germline V gene data show CDR1 as SGHRS and CDR2 as YFSETQ. The CDR3 is CASSLDRVDTQYF. DNA of the CDR3: TGCGCCAGCAGCTTGGACAGGGTGGATACGCAGTATTTT.

The V and J genes are TRBV28 and TRBJ1-1; D is unclear. CDR3 length: 16 residues. With 7 bases removed from V and 4 bases from J, the gap between germline ends came to 22 bases. The germline gives CDR1 MDHEN, CDR2 SYDVKM. CDR3 DNA sequence: TGTGCCAGCATCTCATGGCCCAGGAGGGTATCCACTGAAGCTTTCTTT. Protein sequence: CASISWPRRVSTEAFF.

The chain employs TRBV5-1 and TRBJ2-6; D remains unclear. V lost 0 bases and J lost 0, with 13 bases in between. The CDR3 sequence is 18 residues long. Germline-derived CDR1 and CDR2 are SGHRS and YFSETQ. The CDR3 DNA reads TGCGCCAGCAGCTTGGGGCCCGGGTCTTACTCTGGGGCCAACGTCCTGACTTTC. Translation gives CASSLGPGSYSGANVLTF. The variable domain in full, completed from reference TRBV5-1 and TRBJ2-6, reads KAGVTQTPRYLIKTRGQQVTLSCSPISGHRSVSWYQQTPGQGLQFLFEYFSETQRNKGNFPGRFSGRQFSNSRSEMNVSTLELGDSALYLCASSLGPGSYSGANVLTFGAGSRLTVL.

The genes are TRBV18 and TRBJ2-6, with a tentative D call TRBD1 (6 bases). The V and J ends lost 3 bases and 4 bases respectively, with 10 bases between them. Germline CDR1 is KGHSH and CDR2 is LQKENI. CDR3 size: 15 residues. CDR3 loop: CASSPSGAGANVLTF. As DNA, the CDR3 is TGTGCCAGCTCACCTTCAGGGGCCGGGGCCAACGTCCTGACTTTC.

V is TRBV24-1 and J is TRBJ2-3; D is unclear. Trimming left V 6 bases short and J 4 bases short, with 13 bases between. This CDR3 has 14 amino acids. From germline, CDR1 is KGHDR and CDR2 SFDVKD. In DNA, the CDR3 is TGTGCCACCAGTCCCCTTCGAAAGCCAGATACGCAGTATTTT. It yields the protein CATSPLRKPDTQYF.

The rearrangement links TRBV2 to TRBJ2-2; D gene unclear. The CDR3 is 15 residues long. Trimming left V 7 bases short and J 3 bases short, with 15 bases between. Germline V CDR1 and CDR2: SNHLY, FYNNEI. The CDR3 loop reads CASIVGTADTGELFF. The DNA of the CDR3 is TGTGCCAGCATCGTGGGTACAGCTGACACCGGGGAGCTGTTTTTT.

J is TRBJ1-2 and V is TRBV6-5, with 7 bases identical to TRBD1. The CDR3 runs 13 residues. V trimming: 5 bases; J trimming: 4 bases; junction bases outside the gene matches: 4. Per the germline V gene, CDR1 is MNHEY and CDR2 is SVGAGI. DNA of the CDR3: TGTGCCAGCAGTACGGGACAGTTCTATGGCTACACCTTC. This sequence encodes CASSTGQFYGYTF.